The 19 T cell receptor beta chains below were found in one sample sequenced in a study of blood T cells in healthy people across ages. Combining a sample-barcoded 5' primer with a J-beta primer mix, a second PCR ran for roughly 6 to 11 cycles. TCRdb called the 5' RACE reads again in MiXCR, with one record for every CDR3 protein. The sample records about 1.5 million distinct CDR3 sequences, approximately 43% being singletons. The specimen sequenced was blood. The source of these receptors is a young woman in good health.

This clonotype was counted only a few times. The chain joins TRBV7-9 to TRBJ1-2; D gene ambiguous. V was trimmed by 2 bases and J by 6 bases, leaving 13 bases between them. Germline V lookup: CDR1 SEHNR, CDR2 FQNEAQ (reference sequence). The CDR3 sequence is 14 residues long. The CDR3 sequence is CASSLRSRQNGYTF. The CDR3 nucleotides read TGTGCCAGCAGCTTACGCTCACGTCAGAATGGCTACACCTTC.

V usage is TRBV7-9 and J usage is TRBJ1-6, with 8 positions matching TRBD1. The CDR3 has 15 residues. J was trimmed by 7 bases and V by 4 bases; bases with no gene match: 6. Germline loops: CDR1 SEHNR, CDR2 FQNEAQ (reference sequence). The CDR3 reads CASSSRQGRNSPLHF. The DNA for the CDR3 is TGTGCCAGCAGCTCGCGACAGGGGAGAAATTCACCCCTCCACTTT.

V usage is TRBV12-3 or TRBV12-4 and J usage is TRBJ2-7; D unclear. This CDR3 has 12 amino acids. V was clipped by 2 bases and J by 7 bases, with 9 bases between them. CDR3 coding DNA: TGTGCCAGCAGTTTAACCAGAGAGGAGCAGTACTTC. It is translated as CASSLTREEQYF.

This clonotype was counted ten times or more. The chain links TRBV29-1 to TRBJ1-2; D is unclear. Germline values: CDR1 SQVTM, CDR2 ANQGSEA. The length of the CDR3 is 10 residues. The V and J ends lost 7 bases and 4 bases respectively, with 7 bases between them. CDR3 nucleotides: TGCAGCGCCTACTTCTATGGCTACACCTTC. Translated, it gives CSAYFYGYTF.

This chain connects TRBV7-2 to TRBJ2-4; 7 nucleotides line up with TRBD2. The better agreement between TRBJ2-7 and the DNA end casts doubt on the J call. Germline V gives CDR1 SGHTA, CDR2 FQGNSA. This CDR3 contains 17 residues. In nucleotides, the CDR3 is TGTGCCAGCAGCTTAAGGGTTTCGGCTAGCGGCTCCTACGAGCAGTACTTC. Translating gives CASSLRVSASGSYEQYF.

The chain links TRBV6-6 to TRBJ2-4, with unresolved D. Gene TRBJ2-7 matches the end of the DNA better, so the J call may be wrong. The CDR3 length is 12 residues. Germline CDR1 and CDR2: MNHNY and SVGAGI (reference sequence). The CDR3 DNA sequence: TGTGCCAGCAGTTATACCGTCGACGAGCAGTACTTC. Its translation: CASSYTVDEQYF.

There are a few counts of this clonotype. V and J are TRBV20-1 and TRBJ1-2, with 7 bases identical to TRBD1. Trimming at V came to 3 bases and at J to 4 bases, leaving 5 bases not matched to a gene. The CDR3 contains 13 residues. Germline CDR1 DFQATT, CDR2 SNEGSKA (reference sequence). CDR3: CSASLTGLYGYTF. The CDR3 coding sequence is TGCAGTGCTAGTCTGACAGGGCTCTATGGCTACACCTTC.

V is TRBV29-1 and J is TRBJ1-6; no reliable D call. Germline V gene lookup returns CDR1 SQVTM and CDR2 ANQGSEA. The CDR3 is 16 amino acids. V was trimmed by 0 bases and J by 9 bases, leaving 18 bases between them. The CDR3 DNA sequence: TGCAGCGTTGAAGAGATGGTCCGGCGACTGTTTTCACCCCTCCACTTT. This encodes CSVEEMVRRLFSPLHF.

The chain joins TRBV29-1 to TRBJ2-1, with TRBD1 identical over 11 bases. This CDR3 is built from 13 residues. Germline CDR1 is SQVTM and CDR2 is ANQGSEA. Trimming cost V 6 bases and J 7 bases; bases outside gene matches: 5. The CDR3 sequence is CSVPGQGENEQFF. The DNA for the CDR3 is TGCAGCGTCCCGGGACAGGGGGAGAATGAGCAGTTCTTC.

This clonotype was recorded many times. V is TRBV10-3 and J is TRBJ2-5; no reliable D call. Trimming cost V 3 bases and J 5 bases, with 13 bases left between them. Germline CDR1 and CDR2: ENHRY and SYGVKD. The CDR3 runs to 14 residues. The CDR3 DNA follows: TGTGCCATCAGTGATTTAGGGTTGGATGAGACCCAGTACTTC. It is translated as CAISDLGLDETQYF.

This clonotype was observed many times. The V call is TRBV4-3, the J call TRBJ2-3, with 9 bases matching TRBD1. Unmatched junction bases numbered 5, after V lost 5 bases and J lost 2 bases. The CDR3 loop spans 15 amino acids. Germline V gives CDR1 LGHNA, CDR2 YSLEER. The CDR3 bases are TGCGCCAGCAGCTACGGGACAGGGAACACAGATACGCAGTATTTT. It encodes CASSYGTGNTDTQYF.

The V call is TRBV4-2, the J call TRBJ2-3, with TRBD2 as a possible D gene (5 bases). Germline CDR1 reads LGHNA; CDR2 reads YNFKEQ. Trimming stripped 0 bases from V and 6 bases from J, with 16 bases between. CDR3 length equals 16 residues. DNA for the CDR3: TGTGCCAGCAGCCAAGATGCCACTAGTCGATCTGATACGCAGTATTTT. Translated, it gives CASSQDATSRSDTQYF.

This clonotype occurred a few times. The rearrangement joins TRBV9 to TRBJ2-3; D might be TRBD2 (6 bases). The germline CDR1 and CDR2 sequences are SGDLS and YYNGEE. The CDR3 runs 15 residues. V was shortened by 0 bases and J by 8 bases, with 16 bases between the two germline ends. CDR3 protein: CASSVVTGDVGTQYF. Here the CDR3 DNA reads TGTGCCAGCAGCGTAGTTACGGGGGATGTTGGTACGCAGTATTTT.

This clonotype has ten or more counts. A read error may be the cause here, since a much bigger clone is one base away. This chain joins TRBV12-3 or TRBV12-4 and TRBJ2-5; D is ambiguous. Trimming stripped 6 bases from V and 11 bases from J, with 19 bases between. This CDR3 spans 13 amino acids. CDR3 in amino acids: CASSPLGSGEQYF. CDR3 DNA: TGTGCCAGCAGCCCCTTGGGGTCCGGTGAGCAGTACTTC.

This clonotype was observed a few times. This sequence joins TRBV7-9 and TRBJ1-2, with D unclear. The CDR3 loop spans 16 amino acids. The germline gives CDR1 SEHNR, CDR2 FQNEAQ (reference sequence). V was trimmed by 4 bases and J by 2 bases, leaving 17 bases between them. CDR3 sequence (DNA): TGTGCCAGCAGCTCCCGGTTCTCGGCTGGGAACTATGGCTACACCTTC. This gives the protein CASSSRFSAGNYGYTF.

V is TRBV10-3 and J is TRBJ2-1, with D uncertain. The CDR3 has 17 residues. V lost 0 bases and J 0 bases, leaving 12 bases between the germline ends. Germline V gene sequence: CDR1 ENHRY, CDR2 SYGVKD. The CDR3 DNA is TGTGCCATCAGTGAGTCCGGCGGTGTTAGCTCCTACAATGAGCAGTTCTTC. It specifies CAISESGGVSSYNEQFF.

The chain joins TRBV4-3 to TRBJ1-2; D gene uncertain. The V and J ends lost 0 bases and 4 bases respectively, with 9 bases between them. The CDR3 spans 14 residues. Germline CDR1 reads LGHNA; CDR2 reads YSLEER. The CDR3 DNA is TGCGCCAGCAGCCAAGATCCCCTGCTCTATGGCTACACCTTC. Encoded protein: CASSQDPLLYGYTF.

V gene TRBV12-3 or TRBV12-4 combines with J gene TRBJ2-3; the D gene is possibly TRBD2 (6 bases). The V and J ends lost 6 bases and 0 bases respectively, with 13 bases between them. The CDR3 contains 15 residues. DNA of the CDR3: TGTGCCAGCAGGCCTAGCGTCCCGAGCACAGATACGCAGTATTTT. This codes for CASRPSVPSTDTQYF.

The rearrangement links TRBV4-1 to TRBJ2-1, with TRBD2 as a possible D gene (5 bases). V was pared by 4 bases and J by 6 bases, with 19 bases between. In germline, CDR1 is MGHRA, CDR2 YSYEKL. The CDR3 is made up of 16 amino acids. DNA for the CDR3: TGCGCCAGCAGCCCCGTTTTCGGGATCCGCGGCAATGAGCAGTTCTTC. Its protein product is CASSPVFGIRGNEQFF.